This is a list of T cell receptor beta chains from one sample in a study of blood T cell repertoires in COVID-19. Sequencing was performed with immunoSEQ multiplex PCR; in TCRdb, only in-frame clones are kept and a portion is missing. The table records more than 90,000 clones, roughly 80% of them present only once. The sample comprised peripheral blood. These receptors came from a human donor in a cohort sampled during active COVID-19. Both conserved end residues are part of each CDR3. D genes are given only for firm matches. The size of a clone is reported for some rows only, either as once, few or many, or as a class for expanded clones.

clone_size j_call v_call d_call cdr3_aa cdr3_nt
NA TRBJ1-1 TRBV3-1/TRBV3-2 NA CASSQGVRGAFF TGTGCCAGCAGCCAAGGTGTCCGCGGGGCTTTCTTT
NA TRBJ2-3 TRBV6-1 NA CASSEGPWNTDTQYF TGTGCCAGCAGTGAGGGCCCCTGGAACACAGATACGCAGTATTTT
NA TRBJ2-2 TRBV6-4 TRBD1 CATRGQEEIGELFF TGTGCCACCCGAGGACAGGAGGAAATCGGGGAGCTGTTTTTT
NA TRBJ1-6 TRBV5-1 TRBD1 CASSFGTGGLNSPLHF TGCGCCAGCAGCTTCGGGACAGGGGGCTTGAATTCACCCCTCCACTTT
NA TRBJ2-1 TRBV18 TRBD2 CASSSGLASNEQFF TGTGCCAGTTCATCGGGACTAGCATCCAATGAGCAGTTCTTC
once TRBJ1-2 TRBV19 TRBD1 CASRATPGTGGHFAYGYTF TGTGCCAGTCGAGCAACTCCCGGGACAGGGGGACATTTTGCCTATGGCTACACCTTC
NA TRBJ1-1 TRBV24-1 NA CATSDSTGTEAFF TGTGCCACCAGTGATAGTACGGGCACTGAAGCTTTCTTT
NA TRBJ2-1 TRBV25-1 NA CASAVAGQRFF TGTGCCAGCGCCGTGGCGGGGCAACGTTTCTTC
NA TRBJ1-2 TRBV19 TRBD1 CASSIDLGQGYYGYTF TGTGCCAGTAGTATAGATCTGGGACAGGGATACTATGGCTACACCTTC
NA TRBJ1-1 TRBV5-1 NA CASREQVEAFF TGCGCCAGCAGAGAACAGGTTGAAGCTTTCTTT
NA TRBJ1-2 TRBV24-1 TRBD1 CATSDSGTGGGYTF TGTGCCACCAGTGATTCCGGGACAGGGGGAGGCTACACCTTC
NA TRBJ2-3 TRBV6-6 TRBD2 CASSYSGGRPTDTQYF TGTGCCAGCAGTTACTCTGGCGGGAGGCCCACAGATACGCAGTATTTT
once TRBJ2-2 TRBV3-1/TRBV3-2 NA CASSQTDTGELFF TGTGCCAGCAGCCAGACAGACACCGGGGAGCTGTTTTTT
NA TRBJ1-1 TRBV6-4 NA CASSEQGNTEAFF TGTGCCAGCAGTGAACAGGGGAACACTGAAGCTTTCTTT
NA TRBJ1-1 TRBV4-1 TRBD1 CASSQQGAQGTEAFF TGCGCCAGCAGCCAACAGGGGGCCCAGGGCACTGAAGCTTTCTTT
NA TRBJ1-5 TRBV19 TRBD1 CASSTDGQGRQPQHF TGTGCCAGTAGTACCGACGGACAGGGAAGGCAGCCCCAGCATTTT
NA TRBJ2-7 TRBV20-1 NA CSASFNLRRKLSGYYEQYF TGCAGTGCTAGTTTTAACCTTAGGAGAAAACTCTCGGGGTACTACGAGCAGTACTTC
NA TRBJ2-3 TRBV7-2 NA CASSSNRYTQYF TGTGCCAGCAGCTCAAACAGGTATACGCAGTATTTT
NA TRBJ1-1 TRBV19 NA CASSIALETGGAFF TGTGCCAGTAGTATAGCCCTCGAAACGGGTGGAGCTTTCTTT
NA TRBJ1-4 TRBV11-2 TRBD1 CASSSRGFTTNEKLFF TGTGCCAGCAGCTCCAGGGGGTTTACAACTAATGAAAAACTGTTTTTT
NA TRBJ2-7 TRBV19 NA CASSTKGWYEQYF TGTGCCAGTAGTACGAAGGGGTGGTACGAGCAGTACTTC
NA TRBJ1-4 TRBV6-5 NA CASQRGEKLFF TGTGCCAGCCAAAGGGGGGAAAAACTGTTTTTT
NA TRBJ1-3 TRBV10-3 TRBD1 CAISEGTVAGNTIYF TGTGCCATCAGTGAGGGGACAGTCGCCGGAAACACCATATATTTT
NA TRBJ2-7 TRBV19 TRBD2 CASSLRLAPTYEQYF TGTGCCAGTAGTCTCCGACTAGCGCCCACCTACGAGCAGTACTTC
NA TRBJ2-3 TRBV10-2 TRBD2 CASSEGLVTDTQYF TGCGCCAGCAGTGAGGGACTAGTCACAGATACGCAGTATTTT
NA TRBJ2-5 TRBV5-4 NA CASSLGSVKETQYF TGTGCCAGCAGCTTGGGTAGCGTGAAAGAGACCCAGTACTTC
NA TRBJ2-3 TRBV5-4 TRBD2 CASSPILAGDTDTQYF TGTGCCAGCAGCCCAATCCTAGCGGGGGACACAGATACGCAGTATTTT
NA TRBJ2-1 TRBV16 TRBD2 CASSQSGTRTNEQFF TGTGCCAGCAGCCAATCTGGGACTAGGACCAATGAGCAGTTCTTC
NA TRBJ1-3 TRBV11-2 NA CASSLTVSGNTIYF TGTGCCAGCAGCTTAACAGTCTCTGGAAACACCATATATTTT
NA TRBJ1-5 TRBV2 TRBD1 CASSGQGLGPQHF TGTGCCAGCAGTGGACAGGGACTCGGGCCCCAGCATTTT
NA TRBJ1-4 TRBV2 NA CASSEAQRPNEKLFF TGTGCCAGCAGTGAAGCGCAGCGACCTAATGAAAAACTGTTTTTT
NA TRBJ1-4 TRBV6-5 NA CASSPVLNEKLFF TGTGCCAGCAGTCCCGTCCTTAATGAAAAACTGTTTTTT
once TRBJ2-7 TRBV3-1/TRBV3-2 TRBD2 CASSPRGESSYEQYF TGTGCCAGCAGCCCCCGGGGGGAGAGCTCCTACGAGCAGTACTTC
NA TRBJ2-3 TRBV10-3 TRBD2 CAISRDGGASDTQYF TGTGCCATCAGCCGGGACGGGGGGGCCTCAGATACGCAGTATTTT
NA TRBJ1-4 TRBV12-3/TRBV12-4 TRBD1 CASRGTGNEKLFF TGTGCCAGCAGGGGGACAGGAAACGAAAAACTGTTTTTT
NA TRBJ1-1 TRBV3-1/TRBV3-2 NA CASSQRGAYGTEAFF TGTGCCAGCAGCCAACGGGGAGCATACGGCACTGAAGCTTTCTTT
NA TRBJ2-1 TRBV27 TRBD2 CASSLASGTSVYNEQFF TGTGCCAGCAGTTTGGCATCCGGGACTAGTGTGTACAATGAGCAGTTCTTC
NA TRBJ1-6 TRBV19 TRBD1 CASTPDRVGNSPLHF TGTGCCAGTACCCCGGACAGGGTGGGAAATTCACCCCTCCACTTT
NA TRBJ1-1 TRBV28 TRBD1 CASNRQGRTEAFF TGTGCCAGCAACAGACAGGGCAGGACTGAAGCTTTCTTT
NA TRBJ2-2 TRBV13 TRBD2 CASRATSGGHGELFF TGTGCCAGCAGAGCAACTAGCGGGGGGCACGGGGAGCTGTTTTTT
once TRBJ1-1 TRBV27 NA CASSYRGDTEAFF TGTGCCAGCAGTTATCGGGGGGACACTGAAGCTTTCTTT
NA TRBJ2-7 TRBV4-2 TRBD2 CASSATLTGGSSYEQYF TGTGCCAGCAGCGCAACTTTAACCGGGGGGAGCTCCTACGAGCAGTACTTC
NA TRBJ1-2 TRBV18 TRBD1 CASSLQGGRYDGYTF TGTGCCAGCTCACTCCAGGGGGGCCGGTACGATGGCTACACCTTC
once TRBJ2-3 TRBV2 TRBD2 CASLRLARGADTQYF TGTGCCAGCCTTAGACTAGCCCGAGGTGCAGATACGCAGTATTTT
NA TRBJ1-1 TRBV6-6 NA CASSEVENTEAFF TGTGCCAGCAGCGAGGTTGAGAACACTGAAGCTTTCTTT
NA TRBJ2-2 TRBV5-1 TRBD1 CASSPGQLTGELFF TGCGCCAGCAGTCCGGGACAGTTAACCGGGGAGCTGTTTTTT
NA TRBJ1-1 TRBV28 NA CASSGGWWRQVTEAFF TGTGCCAGCAGTGGAGGCTGGTGGAGGCAGGTCACTGAAGCTTTCTTT
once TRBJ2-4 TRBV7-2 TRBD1 CASSTGTGAQNIQYF TGTGCCAGCAGCACCGGGACAGGGGCGCAAAACATTCAGTACTTC
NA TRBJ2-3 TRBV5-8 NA CASSFRDTQYF TGTGCCAGCAGCTTCCGGGATACGCAGTATTTT
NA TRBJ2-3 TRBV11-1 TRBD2 CASSFGLAGEDTQYF TGTGCCAGCAGCTTCGGACTAGCGGGAGAGGATACGCAGTATTTT
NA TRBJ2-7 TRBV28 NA CASSPHYEQYF TGTGCCAGCAGTCCCCATTACGAGCAGTACTTC
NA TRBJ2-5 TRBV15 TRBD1 CATSGVLGQGKETQYF TGTGCCACCAGCGGAGTCTTGGGACAGGGTAAAGAGACCCAGTACTTC
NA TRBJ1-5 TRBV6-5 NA CASRAQVGQPQHF TGTGCCAGCAGGGCACAGGTGGGTCAGCCCCAGCATTTT